These 9 T cell receptor beta chains came from one sample sequenced in a study of blood T cell repertoires in COVID-19. Sequenced by immunoSEQ multiplex PCR; TCRdb stores in-frame clones only, minus some. The top ten hold approximately 4.5% of the sample, which has about 300,000 clones, around 91% seen once. Sequenced input: PBMCs or T cells enriched from blood (not recorded which). The receptors here all came from a woman in her late teens or twenties with acute COVID-19.

This clone appeared once. The chain is built from TRBV5-5 and TRBJ1-2, with 10 bases identical to TRBD1. V trimming: 4 bases; J trimming: 8 bases; junction bases outside the gene matches: 11. This CDR3 spans 15 amino acids. Germline CDR1 SGHKS, CDR2 YYEKEE (reference sequence). This CDR3 is CASSLPDRGLGGYTF. Written as DNA, the CDR3 is TGTGCCAGCAGCCTCCCCGACAGGGGGCTGGGAGGCTACACCTTC. Full variable domain (outside the CDR3, taken from reference TRBV5-5 and TRBJ1-2): DAGVTQSPTHLIKTRGQQVTLRCSPISGHKSVSWYQQVLGQGPQFIFQYYEKEERGRGNFPDRFSARQFPNYSSELNVNALLLGDSALYLCASSLPDRGLGGYTFGSGTRLTVV.

This chain connects TRBV2 to TRBJ2-1; a possible D gene is TRBD2 (5 bases). Trimming removed 1 base from V and 5 bases from J, with 9 bases in between. From germline, CDR1 is SNHLY and CDR2 FYNNEI. CDR3 size: 14 residues. The CDR3 nucleotides are TGTGCCAGCAGTGAAGGAGGGAGTAACAATGAGCAGTTCTTC. Its translation: CASSEGGSNNEQFF.

V and J are TRBV25-1 and TRBJ2-3; no clear D. CDR3 length equals 15 residues. CDR1 and CDR2 from the germline V gene are MGHDK and SYGVNS. V was shortened by 4 bases and J by 4 bases, with 15 bases between the two germline ends. The CDR3 here is CASSVEAPTADTQYF. For the CDR3, the DNA is TGTGCCAGCAGTGTCGAGGCCCCAACGGCAGATACGCAGTATTTT. Variable domain in full (rest from reference TRBV25-1 and TRBJ2-3): EADIYQTPRYLVIGTGKKITLECSQTMGHDKMYWYQQDPGMELHLIHYSYGVNSTEKGDLSSESTVSRIRTEHFPLTLESARPSHTSQYLCASSVEAPTADTQYFGPGTRLTVL.

The rearrangement links TRBV6-5 to TRBJ2-7, with 8 nucleotides matching TRBD2. This CDR3 spans 15 amino acids. CDR1 is MNHEY and CDR2 is SVGAGI in the germline V gene. The V gene end was trimmed by 5 bases and the J gene end by 3 bases; junction bases not matched to a gene: 9. CDR3 protein: CASSHGGGGSYEQYF. As DNA, the CDR3 is TGTGCCAGCAGTCACGGGGGGGGCGGGAGCTACGAGCAGTACTTC.

The V call is TRBV11-2, the J call TRBJ1-4; 7 nucleotides align to TRBD1. Germline V gene lookup returns CDR1 SGHAT and CDR2 FQNNGV. There are 17 residues in the CDR3. J was trimmed by 8 bases and V by 1 base; bases with no gene match: 13. CDR3: CASSLVGGLGVEEKLFF. The CDR3 DNA reads TGTGCCAGCAGCTTAGTAGGGGGCCTCGGGGTTGAGGAAAAACTGTTTTTT.

The chain links TRBV6-5 to TRBJ2-4; TRBD1 might be the D (5 bases). The V gene's germline CDR1 is MNHEY and CDR2 SVGAGI. V gave up 6 bases and J gave up 0 bases, with 9 bases separating them. The CDR3 consists of 14 residues. The CDR3 protein is CASRDKLAKNIQYF. In nucleotides, the CDR3 is TGTGCCAGCAGGGACAAACTAGCCAAAAACATTCAGTACTTC.

This chain joins TRBV30 and TRBJ1-2, with D possibly matching TRBD1 (5 bases). Germline V gene lookup returns CDR1 GTSNPN and CDR2 SVGIG (reference sequence). V lost 0 bases, J lost 2 bases, and 13 bases lay in between. CDR3 size: 15 residues. The CDR3 here is CAWSVNQGGNYGYTF. CDR3 bases: TGTGCCTGGAGTGTAAACCAGGGCGGCAACTATGGCTACACCTTC. Full variable domain (remainder filled in from reference TRBV30 and TRBJ1-2): SQTIHQWPATLVQPVGSPLSLECTVEGTSNPNLYWYRQAAGRGLQLLFYSVGIGQISSEVPQNLSASRPQDRQFILSSKKLLLSDSGFYLCAWSVNQGGNYGYTFGSGTRLTVV.

The genes are TRBV13 and TRBJ2-7; 9 bases map to TRBD1. The CDR3 contains 15 residues. V shed 5 bases and J 4 bases; nucleotides not matched to a gene: 9. The germline gives CDR1 PRHDT, CDR2 FYEKMQ (reference sequence). CDR3 nucleotides: TGTGCCAGCAGCCCCGGACAGGGGAGGAAGTACGAGCAGTACTTC. It translates to CASSPGQGRKYEQYF.

V and J are TRBV28 and TRBJ1-6; D is uncertain. Germline CDR1 and CDR2: MDHEN and SYDVKM. Trimming stripped 6 bases from V and 6 bases from J, with 15 bases between. The CDR3 contains 15 residues. This chain's CDR3 is CASSSLGEGNSPLHF. Here the CDR3 DNA reads TGTGCCAGCAGCTCGCTTGGAGAGGGTAATTCACCCCTCCACTTT.